The 20 T cell receptor beta chains below come from one sample, sequenced in a study of blood T cell repertoires in COVID-19. Some clones are missing from TCRdb's copy, which holds only in-frame ones; the method was immunoSEQ multiplex PCR. There are 60,000 to 70,000 clones in the sample; more than 70% occur only once, and more than 7% lies in the top ten. The sequenced material came from peripheral blood. The receptors here all came from a man aged 50 or older with active COVID-19.

V is TRBV11-2 and J is TRBJ1-2, with TRBD1 identical over 8 bases. The CDR3 has 14 amino acids. Germline CDR1 SGHAT, CDR2 FQNNGV. V lost 5 bases, J lost 4 bases, and 6 bases stayed unmatched. CDR3 sequence (DNA): TGTGCCAGCAGCCCGGACAGGGCGGGCTATGGCTACACCTTC. Translation gives CASSPDRAGYGYTF. Full variable domain (missing parts from reference TRBV11-2 and TRBJ1-2): EAGVAQSPRYKIIEKRQSVAFWCNPISGHATLYWYQQILGQGPKLLIQFQNNGVVDDSQLPKDRFSAERLKGVDSTLKIQPAKLEDSAVYLCASSPDRAGYGYTFGSGTRLTVV.

This sequence joins TRBV2 and TRBJ2-7; 7 bases map to TRBD1. The CDR3 covers 15 residues. Per germline, CDR1 SNHLY and CDR2 FYNNEI. The V gene end was trimmed by 6 bases and the J gene end by 2 bases; junction bases not matched to a gene: 10. This CDR3 reads CASSDPGTAAYEQYF. Written as DNA, the CDR3 is TGTGCCAGCAGCGACCCCGGGACAGCCGCCTACGAGCAGTACTTC.

This clone appeared once. CDR3 in DNA: TGTGCCAGCAGCCCTCTCGGGAGCTCTGGGGCCAACGTCCTGACTTTC. This sequence encodes CASSPLGSSGANVLTF. V gene TRBV5-5 combines with J gene TRBJ2-6; D may be TRBD2 (6 bases). The CDR3 extends over 16 amino acids. Trimming pared 4 bases from V and 0 bases from J, leaving 11 bases between. CDR1 SGHKS and CDR2 YYEKEE come from the germline V gene (reference sequence).

The chain joins TRBV19 to TRBJ1-1, with TRBD1 matching over 9 bases. V trimming: 5 bases; J trimming: 4 bases; junction bases outside the gene matches: 5. The CDR3 has 14 amino acids. Germline V gene data show CDR1 as LNHDA and CDR2 as SQIVND (reference sequence). In DNA, the CDR3 is TGTGCCAGTAGTTCACAGGGGGCGCGCACTGAAGCTTTCTTT. Translated, it gives CASSSQGARTEAFF.

V gene TRBV27 combines with J gene TRBJ2-1; D is perhaps TRBD2 (5 bases). Trimming took 0 bases from V and 2 from J, leaving 8 bases between them. The germline CDR1 and CDR2 sequences are MNHEY and SMNVEV (reference sequence). The CDR3 totals 15 residues. The CDR3 DNA reads TGTGCCAGCAGTTTATCCCCAGCGGCCTACAATGAGCAGTTCTTC. Encoded protein: CASSLSPAAYNEQFF.

V gene TRBV9 combines with J gene TRBJ2-3; 11 bases are a match to TRBD2. The V gene end was trimmed by 4 bases and the J gene end by 2 bases; junction bases not matched to a gene: 6. The CDR3 loop spans 16 amino acids. Germline assignment: CDR1 SGDLS and CDR2 YYNGEE. The CDR3 protein is CASSSMTSGDTDTQYF. For the CDR3, the DNA is TGTGCCAGCAGCTCGATGACTAGCGGGGACACAGATACGCAGTATTTT.

This clone is classed as medium-sized. The chain has TRBV30 and TRBJ1-5; D is ambiguous. Between the trimmed V and J ends, which lost 0 bases and 7 bases, there was a span of 10 bases. This CDR3 spans 13 amino acids. From germline, CDR1 is GTSNPN and CDR2 SVGIG (reference sequence). The CDR3 spells CAWSVTPGQPQHF. The DNA of the CDR3 is TGTGCCTGGAGTGTGACTCCGGGACAGCCCCAGCATTTT.

This clone was counted between two and nine times. The gene calls are TRBV18 and TRBJ2-7; 8 nucleotides align to TRBD1. The CDR3 has 14 residues. V was clipped by 6 bases and J by 3 bases; unmatched bases: 7. CDR1 KGHSH and CDR2 LQKENI come from the germline V gene. CDR3 in DNA: TGTGCCAGCTCGCTTACTACAGGGGGCTACGAGCAGTACTTC. Translating it yields CASSLTTGGYEQYF.

This chain links TRBV5-6 with TRBJ1-4; D is possibly TRBD1 (6 bases). CDR1 is SGHDT and CDR2 is YYEEEE in the germline V gene. Trimming pared 4 bases from V and 7 bases from J, leaving 14 bases between. The CDR3 is 14 amino acids. The CDR3 region is CASSRGGLGEKLFF. CDR3 in DNA: TGTGCCAGCAGCCGTGGGGGCTTGGGTGAAAAACTGTTTTTT.

V and J are TRBV12-3 or TRBV12-4 and TRBJ2-7; 10 bases align to TRBD2. The CDR3 sequence is 13 residues long. Trimming at V came to 5 bases and at J to 6 bases, leaving 4 bases not matched to a gene. CDR3 amino acids: CASSPAGGREQYF. Written as DNA, the CDR3 is TGTGCCAGCAGTCCAGCGGGGGGGCGCGAGCAGTACTTC.

The rearrangement joins TRBV5-1 to TRBJ1-4, with D possibly being TRBD1 (6 bases). V dropped 4 bases and J dropped 8 bases, with 21 bases sitting between them. The CDR3 consists of 16 residues. Germline lookup yields CDR1 SGHRS and CDR2 YFSETQ. CDR3 coding DNA: TGCGCCAGCAGCCAGGGACATCGGCCAAGAGACGAAAAACTGTTTTTT. Protein: CASSQGHRPRDEKLFF. The whole variable domain, filled in from reference TRBV5-1 and TRBJ1-4, reads KAGVTQTPRYLIKTRGQQVTLSCSPISGHRSVSWYQQTPGQGLQFLFEYFSETQRNKGNFPGRFSGRQFSNSRSEMNVSTLELGDSALYLCASSQGHRPRDEKLFFGSGTQLSVL.

This clone was seen a single time. The V and J genes are TRBV18 and TRBJ1-1, with no clear D. This CDR3 is 13 amino acids long. Between the trimmed V and J ends, which lost 4 bases and 2 bases, there was a span of 8 bases. CDR1 is KGHSH, CDR2 LQKENI, per germline. This CDR3 reads CASSRGSNTEAFF. The CDR3 DNA reads TGTGCCAGCTCACGAGGCAGCAACACTGAAGCTTTCTTT.

The chain employs TRBV3-1 (or the pseudogene TRBV3-2) and TRBJ1-5; D not certain. This CDR3 has 14 residues. Germline V gene lookup returns CDR1 LGHDT and CDR2 YNNKEL (reference sequence). The V end lost 1 base, the J end lost 1 base, and 5 bases lay between the germline ends. The CDR3 DNA sequence: TGTGCCAGCAGCCAAGCCGGGAGCAATCAGCCCCAGCATTTT. It specifies CASSQAGSNQPQHF.

This clone was observed once. The J gene is TRBJ1-6, the V gene TRBV4-3; D remains ambiguous. Germline V lookup: CDR1 LGHNA, CDR2 YSLEER. This CDR3 is built from 14 residues. Between the trimmed V and J ends, which lost 4 bases and 7 bases, there was a span of 11 bases. The CDR3 DNA follows: TGCGCCAGCAGCCTCGACATGGCCAATTCACCCCTCCACTTT. This encodes CASSLDMANSPLHF.

The chain recombines TRBV5-1 with TRBJ1-2; the match to TRBD1 covers 7 bases. The CDR3 consists of 16 residues. V shed 4 bases and J 6 bases; nucleotides not matched to a gene: 15. Germline-derived CDR1 and CDR2 are SGHRS and YFSETQ. The chain's CDR3 is CASSIEAAGTANGYTF. For the CDR3, the DNA is TGCGCCAGCAGCATCGAAGCAGCCGGGACAGCTAATGGCTACACCTTC.

The J gene is TRBJ1-5, the V gene TRBV6-2 or TRBV6-3; possible D gene TRBD1, 5 bases. The CDR3 loop spans 19 amino acids. V was cut by 1 base and J by 2 bases, with 21 bases left in between. Germline values: CDR1 MNHEY, CDR2 SVGEGT. The CDR3 region is CASSYWGVTMYLGNQPQHF. Written as DNA, the CDR3 is TGTGCCAGCAGTTACTGGGGGGTAACAATGTATCTTGGCAATCAGCCCCAGCATTTT.

The chain recombines TRBV10-3 with TRBJ2-5; D is unclear. The germline V gene has CDR1 ENHRY and CDR2 SYGVKD. V lost 8 bases and J lost 4, with 5 bases in between. This CDR3 is 10 amino acids long. DNA of the CDR3: TGTGCCATCGGCGGAGAGACCCAGTACTTC. Protein: CAIGGETQYF.

The chain recombines TRBV5-4 with TRBJ2-2, with 8 nucleotides matching TRBD1. V was clipped by 5 bases and J by 3 bases; unmatched bases: 9. The CDR3 runs 16 residues. Germline V gene lookup returns CDR1 SGHNT and CDR2 YYREEE (reference sequence). The CDR3 here is CASSPRTGTHTGELFF. The CDR3 DNA sequence: TGTGCCAGCAGTCCTAGGACAGGGACGCACACCGGGGAGCTGTTTTTT.

CDR3 sequence reads: CASSHGTGTYEQYF. The CDR3 nucleotides are TGCGCCAGCAGCCATGGGACAGGGACCTACGAGCAGTACTTC. The chain joins TRBV4-3 to TRBJ2-7, with TRBD1 identical over 9 bases. V shed 3 bases, J shed 2 bases, and the junction held 2 bases outside the gene matches. CDR1 is LGHNA, CDR2 YSLEER, per germline. The CDR3 is made up of 14 amino acids.

The gene calls are TRBV6-5 and TRBJ2-3; 9 bases fit TRBD2. The germline V gene has CDR1 MNHEY and CDR2 SVGAGI. The CDR3 has 16 residues. V dropped 0 bases and J dropped 5; count of bases not matched to a gene: 6. The CDR3, as DNA: TGTGCCAGCAGTTACTCGGTGAAGCGGGGGGAAGATACGCAGTATTTT. The encoded protein is CASSYSVKRGEDTQYF.